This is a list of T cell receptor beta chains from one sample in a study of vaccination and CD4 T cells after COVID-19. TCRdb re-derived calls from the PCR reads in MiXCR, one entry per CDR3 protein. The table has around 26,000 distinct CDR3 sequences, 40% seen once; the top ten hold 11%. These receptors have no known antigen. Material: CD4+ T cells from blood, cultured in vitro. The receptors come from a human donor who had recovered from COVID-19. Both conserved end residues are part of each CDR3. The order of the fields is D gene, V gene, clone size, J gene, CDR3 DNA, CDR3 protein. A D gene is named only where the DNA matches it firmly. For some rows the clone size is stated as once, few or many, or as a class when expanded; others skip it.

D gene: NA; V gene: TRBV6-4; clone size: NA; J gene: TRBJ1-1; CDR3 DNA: TGTGCCAGCAGTGAGCGGGGGGGCCTTACTGAAGCTTTCTTT; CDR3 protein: CASSERGGLTEAFF
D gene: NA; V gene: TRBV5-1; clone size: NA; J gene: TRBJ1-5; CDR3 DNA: TGCGCCAGCAGCTTTGGGGGCCTGGGCAATCAGCCCCAGCATTTT; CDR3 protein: CASSFGGLGNQPQHF
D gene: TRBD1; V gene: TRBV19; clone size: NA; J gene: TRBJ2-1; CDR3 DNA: TGTGCCAGTAGTATAATAGGGGGCGATGAGCAGTTCTTC; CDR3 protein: CASSIIGGDEQFF
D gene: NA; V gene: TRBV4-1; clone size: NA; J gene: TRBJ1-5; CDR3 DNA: TGCGCCAGCAGCCAAGATTTTGTGTGGGGAGATCAGCCCCAGCATTTT; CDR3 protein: CASSQDFVWGDQPQHF
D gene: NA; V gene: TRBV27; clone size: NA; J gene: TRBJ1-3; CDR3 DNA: TGTGCCAGCAGTTCCAGGGCTGGAAACACCATATATTTT; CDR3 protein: CASSSRAGNTIYF
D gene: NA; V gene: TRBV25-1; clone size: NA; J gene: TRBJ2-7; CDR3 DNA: TGTGCCAGCAGTGAAGGGTTAGGGAGGACCTACGAGCAGTACTTC; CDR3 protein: CASSEGLGRTYEQYF
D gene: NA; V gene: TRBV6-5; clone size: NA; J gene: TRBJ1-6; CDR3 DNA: TGTGCCAGCAGTTCGCACACAGGGAGAGATTCACCCCTCCACTTT; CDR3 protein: CASSSHTGRDSPLHF
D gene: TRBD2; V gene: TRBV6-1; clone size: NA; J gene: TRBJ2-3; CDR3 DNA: TGTGCCAGCAGTGATCCGGGACTAGCGGGAGTCAATACGCAGTATTTT; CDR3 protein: CASSDPGLAGVNTQYF
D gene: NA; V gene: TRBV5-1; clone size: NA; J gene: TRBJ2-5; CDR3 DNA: TGCGCCAGCAGCTACAGGGTTAGCGAGACCCAGTACTTC; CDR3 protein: CASSYRVSETQYF
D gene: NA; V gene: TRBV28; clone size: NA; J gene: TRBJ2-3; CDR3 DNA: TGTGCCAGCAGTTTGAGGGGCTCTATTACTACAGATACGCAGTATTTT; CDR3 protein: CASSLRGSITTDTQYF
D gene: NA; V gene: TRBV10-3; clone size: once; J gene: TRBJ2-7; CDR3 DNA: TGTGCCTATTCAAGCAGGGTATCCTACGAGCAGTACTTC; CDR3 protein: CAYSSRVSYEQYF
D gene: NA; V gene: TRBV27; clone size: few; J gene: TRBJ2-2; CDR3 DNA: TGTGCCAGCAGTTTAATTACCCCCGGCGGGACCGGGGAGCTGTTTTTT; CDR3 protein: CASSLITPGGTGELFF
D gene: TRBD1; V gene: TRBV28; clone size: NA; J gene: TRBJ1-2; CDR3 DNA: TGTGCCAGCAGTTCCTCAGGGGGGGATGGCTACACCTTC; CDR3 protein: CASSSSGGDGYTF
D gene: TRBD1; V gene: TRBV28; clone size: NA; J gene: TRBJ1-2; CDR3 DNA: TGTGCCAGCAGTTTATCCAACAGGGGGTTTAACTATGGCTACACCTTC; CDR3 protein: CASSLSNRGFNYGYTF
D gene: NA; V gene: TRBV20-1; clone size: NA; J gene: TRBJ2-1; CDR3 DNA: TGCAGTGCTCCCAACCCCAACAGGGCTGGAGGCAATGAGCAGTTCTTC; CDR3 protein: CSAPNPNRAGGNEQFF
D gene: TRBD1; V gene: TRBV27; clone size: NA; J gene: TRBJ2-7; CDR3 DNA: TGTGCCAGCAGTCCCCAGACAGGGTACGAGCAGTACTTC; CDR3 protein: CASSPQTGYEQYF
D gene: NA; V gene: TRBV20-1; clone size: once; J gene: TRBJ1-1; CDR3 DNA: TGCAGTTCTTTTTCTACAAACACTGAAGCTTTCTTT; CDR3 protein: CSSFSTNTEAFF
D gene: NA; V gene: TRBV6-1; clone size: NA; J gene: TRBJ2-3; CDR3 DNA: TGTGCCAGCAGCCAGTCGATAGCGAGCTTTCAAAGCACAGATACGCAGTATTTT; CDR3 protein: CASSQSIASFQSTDTQYF
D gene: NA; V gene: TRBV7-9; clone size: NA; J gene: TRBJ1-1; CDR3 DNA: TGTGCCAGCAGCTTACAGGGCACCACCCCGAACACTGAAGCTTTCTTT; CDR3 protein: CASSLQGTTPNTEAFF
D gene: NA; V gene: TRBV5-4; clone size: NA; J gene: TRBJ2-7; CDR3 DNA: TGTGCCAGCAGCGTGGGGATCTACGAGCAGTACTTC; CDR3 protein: CASSVGIYEQYF
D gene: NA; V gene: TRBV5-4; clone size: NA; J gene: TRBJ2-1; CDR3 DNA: TGTGCCAGCAGCTTGGACAGAGGATACAATGAGCAGTTCTTC; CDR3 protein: CASSLDRGYNEQFF
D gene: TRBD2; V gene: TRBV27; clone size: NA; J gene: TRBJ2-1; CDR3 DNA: TGTGCCAGCAGAAAAACAGCGGGGAACAATGAGCAGTTCTTC; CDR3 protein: CASRKTAGNNEQFF
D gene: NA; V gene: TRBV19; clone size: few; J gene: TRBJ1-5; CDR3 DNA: TGTGCCCGGCGAACGGATAAACTAGATCAGCCCCAGCATTTT; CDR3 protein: CARRTDKLDQPQHF
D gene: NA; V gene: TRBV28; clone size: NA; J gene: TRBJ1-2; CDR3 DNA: TGTGCCAGCAGTGAGACCGGGACGTCCTATGGCTACACCTTC; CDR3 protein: CASSETGTSYGYTF
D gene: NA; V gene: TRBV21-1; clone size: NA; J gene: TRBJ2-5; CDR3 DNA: TGTGCCAGCAGCGGGACTAGGGGAAAGACCCAGTACTTC; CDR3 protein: CASSGTRGKTQYF
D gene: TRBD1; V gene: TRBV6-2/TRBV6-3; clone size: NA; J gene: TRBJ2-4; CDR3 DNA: TGTGCCAGCAGTACGGACAGGGTAAACATTCAGTACTTC; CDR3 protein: CASSTDRVNIQYF
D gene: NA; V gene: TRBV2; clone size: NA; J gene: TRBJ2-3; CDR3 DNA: TGTGCCAGCAGTGTTGTCCTAGCGAGAGGCGATACGCAGTATTTT; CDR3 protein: CASSVVLARGDTQYF
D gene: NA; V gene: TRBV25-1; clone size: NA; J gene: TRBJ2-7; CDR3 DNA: TGTGCCAGCAGTACCCCGGGATCCCGATACGAGCAGTACTTC; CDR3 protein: CASSTPGSRYEQYF